This TCR beta chain was obtained from a study of blood T cell repertoires in COVID-19. For the study at large: T cells, B-cell-depleted T cells, or PBMCs supplied cDNA or gDNA.

CDR1 is SGHRS, CDR2 YFSETQ, per germline. This CDR3 has 13 amino acids. V was clipped by 3 bases and J by 6 bases, with 13 bases between them. Participants spanned ages 18 to 89 years and resided in 20 to 30 US areas. Grouping used clinical history reported by participants in a survey and questionnaire. Cohort 3 donors counted as recovered after two negative PCRs, clearance, or resolved symptoms. The table lists this clone with a count of one. Generated by immunoSEQ multiplex PCR, the TCRdb table keeps only in-frame clones and is missing some. Of roughly 160,000 clones in the sample, around 80% were seen once.

The TCR originated in a woman aged 55 to 70 who had recovered from COVID-19. The genes are TRBV5-1 and TRBJ2-7; possibly TRBD1 for D (6 bases). Sequenced sample: PBMCs or T cells enriched from blood (not recorded which). The CDR3 region is CASSSRGWREQYF. The CDR3 bases are TGCGCCAGCAGCTCCAGGGGTTGGCGCGAGCAGTACTTC.